This entry concerns a single TCR beta chain. The CDR3 runs to 12 residues. The V end was cut by 9 bases, the J end by 7 bases, with 11 bases between. The germline V gene encodes CDR1 KGHDR and CDR2 SFDVKD. Then a second PCR, running roughly 7 to 11 cycles, was carried out with a sample-barcoded 5' primer and a J-beta primer mix. TCRdb redid the calling of the 5' RACE reads with MiXCR, one entry per CDR3 protein. The sample records 800,000 to 1,300,000 distinct CDR3 sequences, under 30% being singletons. The sample belongs to a study of blood T cells in healthy people across ages. Across the study: Roughly one uniquely barcoded beta molecule per two T cells was captured.

The same sample was also studied in work on T cells of mothers and their children. That source notes: Inherited differences only slightly affect thymic shaping of TCR recombination output.

The clonotype comes from a girl under 10 years old in good health. The chain combines TRBV24-1 with TRBJ2-2; maybe TRBD1 (6 bases). The sample consisted of blood. The CDR3 spells CATGRGHGELFF. The CDR3 nucleotides read TGTGCCACCGGCAGGGGACACGGGGAGCTGTTTTTT.